Below, 20 T cell receptor beta chains from the same sample are listed, as sequenced in a study of blood T cells in healthy people across ages. Sample-barcoded 5' priming and a J-beta primer mix drove a second PCR of roughly 7 to 11 cycles. TCRdb called the 5' RACE reads again in MiXCR, with one record for every CDR3 protein. The table includes under 1 million distinct CDR3 sequences, roughly 44% detected once. The source material was blood. Receptors were obtained from a man in his fifties or sixties in good health.

This clonotype was picked up a small number of times. The chain combines TRBV6-5 with TRBJ2-7; TRBD1 might be the D (6 bases). Germline lookup yields CDR1 MNHEY and CDR2 SVGAGI. With 4 bases removed from V and 0 bases from J, the gap between germline ends came to 13 bases. The CDR3 sequence is 15 residues long. CDR3 in DNA: TGTGCCAGCAGTTCTCCTCAGGGGTACTCCTACGAGCAGTACTTC. It translates to CASSSPQGYSYEQYF.

The genes are TRBV7-2 and TRBJ2-4; 10 nucleotides align to TRBD2. CDR3 length: 13 amino acids. J was trimmed by 9 bases and V by 5 bases; bases with no gene match: 4. Germline V CDR1 and CDR2: SGHTA, FQGNSA. Here the CDR3 DNA reads TGTGCCAGCAGCGAGCGGGGGGGTGGCATTCAGTACTTC. The encoded protein is CASSERGGGIQYF.

This chain joins TRBV5-1 and TRBJ2-1; weak D call: TRBD1 (5 bases). With 2 bases removed from V and 0 bases from J, the gap between germline ends came to 9 bases. Looked up from germline, CDR1 is SGHRS and CDR2 is YFSETQ. The CDR3 length is 15 residues. The CDR3 loop reads CASSLQVPSYNEQFF. The CDR3 coding sequence is TGCGCCAGCAGCTTACAGGTCCCCTCCTACAATGAGCAGTTCTTC.

The chain is built from TRBV4-3 and TRBJ2-3; TRBD2 is a possible D gene (6 bases). Germline loops: CDR1 LGHNA, CDR2 YSLEER. The ends were cut back, 3 bases at V and 3 bases at J, with 13 bases in the middle. The CDR3 sequence is 15 residues long. The CDR3 here is CASSQREGGTDTQYF. The CDR3 nucleotides are TGCGCCAGCAGCCAGCGGGAAGGAGGTACAGATACGCAGTATTTT.

This rearrangement joins TRBV6-5 to TRBJ2-7; 8 bases map to TRBD1. The CDR3 runs to 13 residues. CDR1 MNHEY and CDR2 SVGAGI come from the germline V gene. The V and J ends lost 2 bases and 5 bases, in that order; junction bases with no gene match: 2. CDR3 protein: CASSYPDRDEQYF. CDR3 nucleotide sequence: TGTGCCAGCAGTTACCCGGACAGGGACGAGCAGTACTTC.

The chain carries TRBV12-3 or TRBV12-4 and TRBJ2-4; D uncertain. Trimming stripped 3 bases from V and 7 bases from J, with 13 bases between. This CDR3 comprises 14 residues. CDR3 protein: CASSLRRFRNIQYF. CDR3 sequence (DNA): TGTGCCAGCAGTTTGCGCAGGTTCAGGAACATTCAGTACTTC.

This chain joins TRBV12-3 or TRBV12-4 and TRBJ2-7; tentative D call: TRBD1 (6 bases). CDR3 length: 14 amino acids. V dropped 6 bases and J dropped 6 bases, with 18 bases sitting between them. This CDR3 reads CASSSDRKKGEQYF. The CDR3 DNA follows: TGTGCCAGCAGCTCTGACAGGAAAAAAGGCGAGCAGTACTTC.

This chain uses TRBV7-8 with TRBJ2-7, with D perhaps assigned TRBD1 or TRBD2 (7 bases each). With 4 bases removed from V and 3 bases from J, the gap between germline ends came to 16 bases. Germline loops: CDR1 SGHVS, CDR2 FQNEAQ. This CDR3 region has 15 residues. The CDR3 region is CASSSGEGALYEQYF. DNA for the CDR3: TGTGCCAGCAGCTCAGGGGAGGGGGCCCTCTACGAGCAGTACTTC.

This clonotype is termed medium-sized. The chain uses TRBV4-1 and TRBJ2-5; D tentatively reads TRBD1 or TRBD2 (7 bases each). V was clipped by 6 bases and J by 10 bases, with 21 bases between them. Germline CDR1 and CDR2: MGHRA and YSYEKL. CDR3 length: 14 amino acids. Written as DNA, the CDR3 is TGCGCCAGCAGTCTGACAGGGAGGGGAGAGGACCAGTACTTC. Translation gives CASSLTGRGEDQYF.

This chain joins TRBV6-5 and TRBJ2-5; D tentatively fits TRBD1 or TRBD2 (5 bases each). The tail of the sequence fits TRBJ2-7 better, so the J call may be wrong. The CDR3 extends over 17 amino acids. From germline, CDR1 is MNHEY and CDR2 SVGAGI. CDR3 nucleotide sequence: TGTGCCAGCAGTTTAGGAGGCTCGGACACCTACTCCTACGAGCAGTACTTC. Encoded protein: CASSLGGSDTYSYEQYF.

The chain is built from TRBV21-1 and TRBJ2-3; the tabulated D call, TRBD1, remains unverified against the DNA. TRBV21-1 is recorded as a pseudogene. The CDR3 spans 15 residues. DNA for the CDR3: TGTGCCAGCAGCCAGGGACGGAAGTACACAGATACACAGTATTTT. It specifies CASSQGRKYTDTQYF.

The J gene is TRBJ2-1, the V gene TRBV7-2; 8 bases fit TRBD1. The end of the DNA fits TRBJ2-7 better, so the J call may be wrong. CDR1 and CDR2 (germline): SGHTA, FQGNSA. The CDR3 is 16 residues long. CDR3 sequence (DNA): TGTGCCAGCAGCTTAGTTGGACAGGGAATCTACAATGAGCAGTACTTC. It translates to CASSLVGQGIYNEQYF.

This clonotype was recorded a few times. The chain links TRBV12-3 or TRBV12-4 to TRBJ2-5; D is uncertain. The CDR3 runs to 13 residues. V was pared by 5 bases and J by 5 bases, with 12 bases between. The CDR3: CASSVASSETQYF. CDR3 coding DNA: TGTGCCAGCAGTGTTGCCTCCTCCGAGACCCAGTACTTC.

CDR3 in amino acids: CASSNRQGSSYEQYF. The CDR3 DNA is TGTGCCAGCAGCAACCGACAGGGTTCCTCCTACGAGCAGTACTTC. The rearrangement uses TRBV7-9 and TRBJ2-7, with TRBD1 matching 7 bases. Germline V gene lookup returns CDR1 SEHNR and CDR2 FQNEAQ (reference sequence). Trimming took 5 bases from V and 0 from J; bases not matched to a gene: 7. CDR3 length equals 15 residues. The variable domain in full, completed from reference TRBV7-9 and TRBJ2-7, reads DTGVSQNPRHKITKRGQNVTFRCDPISEHNRLYWYRQTLGQGPEFLTYFQNEAQLEKSRLLSDRFSAERPKGSFSTLEIQRTEQGDSAMYLCASSNRQGSSYEQYFGPGTRLTVT.

This clonotype was detected ten times or more. V usage is TRBV20-1 and J usage is TRBJ2-5; D is unresolved. V gave up 4 bases and J gave up 4 bases, with 10 bases separating them. The CDR3 totals 12 residues. Germline CDR1 and CDR2: DFQATT and SNEGSKA (reference sequence). The DNA of the CDR3 is TGCAGTGCTACTGAGGCCGGAGAGACCCAGTACTTC. Protein sequence: CSATEAGETQYF.

This chain uses TRBV12-3 or TRBV12-4 with TRBJ2-3; a possible D gene is TRBD2 (7 bases). Trimming removed 3 bases at V and 4 bases at J, with 11 bases between. This CDR3 has 14 residues. The CDR3 loop reads CASSFGGASDTQYF. CDR3 sequence (DNA): TGTGCCAGCAGTTTTGGGGGGGCCTCAGATACGCAGTATTTT.

About this clonotype: A read error may produce the germline difference seen at one junction end. The CDR3 DNA reads as TGTGTCACCAGTGGAGAAAACAGGTACAATGAGCAGTTCTTC. As protein: CVTSGENRYNEQFF. V gene TRBV24-1 combines with J gene TRBJ2-1, with TRBD1 as a possible D gene (5 bases). There are 14 residues in the CDR3. Germline V gene sequence: CDR1 KGHDR, CDR2 SFDVKD.

The chain combines TRBV18 with TRBJ2-2; weak D call: TRBD2 (6 bases). Trimming pared 2 bases from V and 6 bases from J, leaving 13 bases between. CDR1 and CDR2 (germline): KGHSH, LQKENI. The CDR3 sequence is 15 residues long. The CDR3 protein is CASSPEGGGPGELFF. The CDR3, as DNA: TGTGCCAGCTCACCAGAGGGAGGAGGTCCCGGGGAGCTGTTTTTT.

The chain is built from TRBV30 and TRBJ2-1; TRBD1 matches at 9 bases. CDR1 is GTSNPN and CDR2 is SVGIG in the germline V gene (reference sequence). The CDR3 is 13 amino acids. The V gene end was trimmed by 3 bases and the J gene end by 8 bases; junction bases not matched to a gene: 5. The CDR3 loop is CAWSRDRADEQFF. The CDR3 nucleotides read TGTGCCTGGAGCCGGGACAGGGCGGATGAGCAGTTCTTC.

This clonotype was detected only a few times. The rearrangement links TRBV3-1 to TRBJ2-7; D perhaps matches TRBD1 (6 bases). The V gene lost 2 bases and the J gene lost 3 bases, with 11 bases spanning the gap. The CDR3 is made up of 14 amino acids. Germline V lookup: CDR1 LGHDT, CDR2 YNNKEL (reference sequence). CDR3 nucleotide sequence: TGTGCCAGCAGCCAATGGACAGACAACTACGAGCAGTACTTC. Encoded protein: CASSQWTDNYEQYF.